The subject of this entry is one T cell receptor (beta chain). Relative to the germline gene, one junction end is altered; a read error may explain this. This sample was taken from a study of CD8 T cells in Susac syndrome. CDR1 is SSHAT, CDR2 FNYEAQ, per germline (reference sequence). The length of the CDR3 is 13 residues. Reverse transcription used roughly 0.45 to 1 ug RNA and random hexamers. In TCRdb, the immunoSEQ multiplex PCR reads were re-called with MiXCR into one record per CDR3 protein. Here the sample spans approximately 75,000 distinct CDR3 sequences, over 90% being singletons. In blood CD8+ and CD4+ T cells, TCR beta underwent sequencing.

This TCR derives from a human donor in good health. The sample was CD8+ T cells from PBMCs. This chain links TRBV7-7 with TRBJ2-5; unclear D gene. CDR3 amino acids: CASSPSPMETQYF. The CDR3 coding sequence is TGTGCTAGCAGCCCGAGTCCCATGGAGACCCAGTACTTC.